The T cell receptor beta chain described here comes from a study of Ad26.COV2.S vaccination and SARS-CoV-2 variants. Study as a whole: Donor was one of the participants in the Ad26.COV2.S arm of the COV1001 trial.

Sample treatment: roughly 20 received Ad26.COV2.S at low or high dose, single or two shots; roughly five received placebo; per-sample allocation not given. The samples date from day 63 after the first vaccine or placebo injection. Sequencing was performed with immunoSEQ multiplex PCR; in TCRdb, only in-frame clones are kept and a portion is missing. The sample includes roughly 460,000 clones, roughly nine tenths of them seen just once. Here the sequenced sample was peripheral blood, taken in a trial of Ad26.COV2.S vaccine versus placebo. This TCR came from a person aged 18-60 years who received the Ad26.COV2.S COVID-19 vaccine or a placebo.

Here the CDR3 reads CASSPLKNSGRWNEQYF. The CDR3 DNA reads TGTGCCAGCAGCCCTCTCAAAAATAGCGGGAGGTGGAACGAGCAGTACTTC. This sequence joins TRBV7-9 and TRBJ2-7, with 10 bases lining up with TRBD2. The CDR3 has 17 residues. Germline V gene sequence: CDR1 SEHNR, CDR2 FQNEAQ (reference sequence). The ends lost 5 bases at V and 5 bases at J; junction bases unmatched: 15.